The clone carrying this TCR beta chain was observed a single time. The record originates from a study of blood T cell repertoires in COVID-19. V shed 5 bases and J shed 9 bases, with 14 bases lying between them. CDR3 length: 13 amino acids. Looked up from germline, CDR1 is SGHNT and CDR2 is YENEEA. In the authors' methods: Nucleated cell counts were estimated from reference gene primer amplification. Clones were sequenced by immunoSEQ multiplex PCR, and TCRdb holds only the in-frame ones, with some missing. That table is the source of V, J and clone size, and D and trimming were worked out from the DNA. Found here are 100,000 to 150,000 clones, around 89% of them singletons; the top ten hold about 7.3%.

The sample was peripheral blood. The origin of this receptor is a man aged 50 to 59 with acute or convalescent COVID-19. The V and J genes are TRBV11-3 and TRBJ2-1; D possibly corresponds to TRBD2 (6 bases). The CDR3 here is CASSRREASEQFF. In DNA form, the CDR3 reads TGTGCCAGCAGCAGGAGGGAGGCTAGTGAGCAGTTCTTC. Using reference TRBV11-3 and TRBJ2-1 for the parts outside the CDR3, the full variable domain is EAGVVQSPRYKIIEKKQPVAFWCNPISGHNTLYWYLQNLGQGPELLIRYENEEAVDDSQLPKDRFSAERLKGVDSTLKIQPAELGDSAVYLCASSRREASEQFFGPGTRLTVL.